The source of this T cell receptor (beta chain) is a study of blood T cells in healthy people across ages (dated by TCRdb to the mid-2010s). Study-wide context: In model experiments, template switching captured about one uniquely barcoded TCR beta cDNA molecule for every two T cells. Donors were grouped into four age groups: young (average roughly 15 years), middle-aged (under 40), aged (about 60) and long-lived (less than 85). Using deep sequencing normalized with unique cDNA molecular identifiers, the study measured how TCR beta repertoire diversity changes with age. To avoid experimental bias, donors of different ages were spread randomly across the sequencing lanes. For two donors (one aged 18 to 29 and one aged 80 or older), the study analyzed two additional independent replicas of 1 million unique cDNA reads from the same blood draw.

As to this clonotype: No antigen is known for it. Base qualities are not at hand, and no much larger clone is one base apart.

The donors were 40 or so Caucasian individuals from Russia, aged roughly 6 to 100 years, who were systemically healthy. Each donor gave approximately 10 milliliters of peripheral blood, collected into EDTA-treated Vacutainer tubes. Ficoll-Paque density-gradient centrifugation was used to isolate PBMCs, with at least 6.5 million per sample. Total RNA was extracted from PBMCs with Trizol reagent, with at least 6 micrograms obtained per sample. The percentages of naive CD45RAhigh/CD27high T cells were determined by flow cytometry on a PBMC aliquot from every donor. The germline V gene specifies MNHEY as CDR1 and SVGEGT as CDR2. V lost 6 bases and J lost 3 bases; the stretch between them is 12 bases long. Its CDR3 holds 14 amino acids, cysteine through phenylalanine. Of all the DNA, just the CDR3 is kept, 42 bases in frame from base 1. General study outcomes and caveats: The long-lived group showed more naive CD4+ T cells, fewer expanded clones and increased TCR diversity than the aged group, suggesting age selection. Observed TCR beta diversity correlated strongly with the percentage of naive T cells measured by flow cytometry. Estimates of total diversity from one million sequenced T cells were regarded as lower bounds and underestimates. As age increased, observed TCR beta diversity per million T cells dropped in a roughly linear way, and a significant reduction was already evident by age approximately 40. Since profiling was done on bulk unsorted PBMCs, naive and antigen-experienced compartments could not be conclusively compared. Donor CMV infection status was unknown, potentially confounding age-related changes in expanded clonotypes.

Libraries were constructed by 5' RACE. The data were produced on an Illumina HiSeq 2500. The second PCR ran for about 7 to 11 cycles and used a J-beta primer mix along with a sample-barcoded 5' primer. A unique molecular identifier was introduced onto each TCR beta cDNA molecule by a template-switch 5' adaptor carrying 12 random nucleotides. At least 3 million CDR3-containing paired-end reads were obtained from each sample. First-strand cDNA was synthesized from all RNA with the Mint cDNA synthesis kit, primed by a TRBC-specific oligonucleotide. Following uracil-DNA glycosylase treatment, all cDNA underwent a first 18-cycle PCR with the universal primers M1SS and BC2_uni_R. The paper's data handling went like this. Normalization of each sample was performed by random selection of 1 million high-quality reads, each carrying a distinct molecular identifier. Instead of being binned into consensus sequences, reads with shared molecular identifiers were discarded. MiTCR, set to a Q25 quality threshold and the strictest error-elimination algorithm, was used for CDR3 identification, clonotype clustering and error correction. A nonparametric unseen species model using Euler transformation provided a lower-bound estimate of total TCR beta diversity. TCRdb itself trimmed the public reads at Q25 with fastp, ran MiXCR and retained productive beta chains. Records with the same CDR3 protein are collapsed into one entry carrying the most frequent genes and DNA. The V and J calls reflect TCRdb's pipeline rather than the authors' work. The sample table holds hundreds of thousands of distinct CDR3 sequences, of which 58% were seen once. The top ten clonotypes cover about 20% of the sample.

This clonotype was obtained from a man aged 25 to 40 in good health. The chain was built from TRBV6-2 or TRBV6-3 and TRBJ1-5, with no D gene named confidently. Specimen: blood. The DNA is TGTGCCAGCAGCTATGTACAGTTCAATCAGCCCCAGCATTTT. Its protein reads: CASSYVQFNQPQHF.